This is a list of T cell receptor beta chains from one sample in a study of CD8+ T cells in alopecia areata. Here immunoSEQ multiplex PCR was the method, and the copy in TCRdb shows in-frame clones only, minus some. The table includes about 200,000 clones, about 61% detected once. Specimen: CD8+ T cells sorted from blood. These receptor sequences come from a human donor in good health. CDR3s include the opening cysteine and the closing phenylalanine or tryptophan. A D gene is named only where the DNA matches it firmly. The size entry is marked missing in some rows and otherwise reads once, few, many or a size class.

>.|TRBV29-1|TRBJ1-4|once
TGCAGCGTTGAAGGGCAGGGAAGTGAAAAACTGTTTTTT
CSVEGQGSEKLFF
>.|TRBV5-4|TRBJ1-2|.
TGTGCCAGCAGCCCCGGGGGGACAACCTATGGCTACACCTTC
CASSPGGTTYGYTF
>TRBD1|TRBV5-4|TRBJ1-4|.
TGTGCCAGCAGCACGGGACAGGACTCTCGGGAAAAACTGTTTTTT
CASSTGQDSREKLFF
>.|TRBV5-1|TRBJ1-1|.
TGCGCCAGCGCTAACCCTATGAACACTGAAGCTTTCTTT
CASANPMNTEAFF
>TRBD2|TRBV6-6|TRBJ2-1|few
TGTGCCAGCAGTTCGCGACTAGCCTATGAGCAGTTCTTC
CASSSRLAYEQFF
>.|TRBV4-1|TRBJ1-4|.
TGCGCCAGCAGCCAAGACCGGGACTTTGATGAAAAACTGTTTTTT
CASSQDRDFDEKLFF
>.|TRBV27|TRBJ1-4|.
TGTGCCAGCAGTTCGGGAGGGGGGGGCGAAAAACTGTTTTTT
CASSSGGGGEKLFF
>.|TRBV6-5|TRBJ2-7|.
TGTGTCACTCGGACCGGATTTGTATCCTACGAGCAGTACTTC
CVTRTGFVSYEQYF
>TRBD1|TRBV11-2|TRBJ2-5|.
TGTGCCAGCAGTTCCGGACAGGGGGTGATAGAGACCCAGTACTTC
CASSSGQGVIETQYF
>.|TRBV5-1|TRBJ1-2|.
TGCGCCAGCAGCTTGGGATCCGGGCTTGGCTACACCTTC
CASSLGSGLGYTF
>TRBD1|TRBV27|TRBJ2-1|.
TGTGCCAGCAGTTTACCAGGGGGCCTCAATGAGCAGTTCTTC
CASSLPGGLNEQFF
>.|TRBV29-1|TRBJ1-1|.
TGCAGCGGTAGAAGAATGAACACTGAAGCTTTCTTT
CSGRRMNTEAFF
>.|TRBV4-1|TRBJ1-4|.
TGCGCCAGCAGCCATTGGGCGGGGACAACTAATGAAAAACTGTTTTTT
CASSHWAGTTNEKLFF
>TRBD2|TRBV7-9|TRBJ2-7|once
TGTGCCAGCAGCTTAGCGGGGAGGGACGAGCAGTACTTC
CASSLAGRDEQYF
>.|TRBV2|TRBJ1-4|.
TGTGCCAGCAGTGGGGCTGCAACTAATGAAAAACTGTTTTTT
CASSGAATNEKLFF
>.|TRBV12-5|TRBJ1-1|few
TGTGCTAGTGGTTTGAGGTACGGAGAAGCTTTCTTT
CASGLRYGEAFF
>TRBD2|TRBV28|TRBJ2-7|.
TGTGCCAGCAGACCTAGCGGAAATCCCTACGAGCAGTACTTC
CASRPSGNPYEQYF
>.|TRBV9|TRBJ1-2|.
TGTGCCAGCAGCGCCGGGAACTATGGCTACACCTTC
CASSAGNYGYTF
>.|TRBV14|TRBJ1-2|.
TGTGCCAGCAGCCAGGGAGTTGGGGTCTATGGCTACACCTTC
CASSQGVGVYGYTF
>.|TRBV9|TRBJ1-4|.
TGTGCCAGCAGCGTCGACAGCACTAATGAAAAACTGTTTTTT
CASSVDSTNEKLFF
>TRBD1|TRBV4-1|TRBJ2-7|.
TGCGCCAGCGCCCCGGGACAGGGGGCCTACGAGCAGTACTTC
CASAPGQGAYEQYF
>.|TRBV30|TRBJ1-1|.
TGTGCCTGGAGTCCCATGGGGGGGACTGAAGCTTTCTTT
CAWSPMGGTEAFF
>.|TRBV13|TRBJ1-1|few
TGTGCCAGCAGCTTAGGGACAGATATGAACACTGAAGCTTTCTTT
CASSLGTDMNTEAFF
>.|TRBV19|TRBJ2-3|few
TGTGCCAGTAGTCCCCGGGACTGGGTCACAGATACGCAGTATTTT
CASSPRDWVTDTQYF
>.|TRBV5-6|TRBJ1-1|few
TGTGCCAGCAGCTTGGAACAGGGTGGGACTGAAGCTTTCTTT
CASSLEQGGTEAFF
>.|TRBV5-6|TRBJ1-2|.
TGTGCCAGCAGCTCCGGGGGGCTAAGCTATGGCTACACCTTC
CASSSGGLSYGYTF
>TRBD2|TRBV18|TRBJ2-7|.
TGTGCCAGCTCACCGGGGACTAGCGACTACGAGCAGTACTTC
CASSPGTSDYEQYF
>.|TRBV25-1|TRBJ2-7|.
TGTGCCAGCATGCCGGACAGTTTAATCTTGCAGTACTTC
CASMPDSLILQYF
>.|TRBV29-1|TRBJ2-1|once
TGCAGCGTGCCTGAAGCTTTGGAGTTCTTC
CSVPEALEFF
>.|TRBV11-2|TRBJ2-1|.
TGTGCCAGCAGCATCGTTGACAATGAGCAGTTCTTC
CASSIVDNEQFF
>TRBD1|TRBV7-6|TRBJ1-5|once
TGTGCCAGCAGCGCACAGGGGGGATTGGGCAATCAGCCCCAGCATTTT
CASSAQGGLGNQPQHF
>TRBD1|TRBV29-1|TRBJ1-2|.
TGCAGCGTCGCAGGGGGGGATCTCTATGGCTACACCTTC
CSVAGGDLYGYTF
>.|TRBV30|TRBJ1-2|.
TGTGCCTGGAGTGGACAGGAACTATCCTATGGCTACACCTTC
CAWSGQELSYGYTF
>.|TRBV30|TRBJ1-2|.
TGTGCCTGGAGTGTACGAACAGAGGAGATCTATGGCTACACCTTC
CAWSVRTEEIYGYTF
>.|TRBV9|TRBJ2-5|.
TGTGCCAGCAGCGTAGAGCCGGGACCTCTGGCGACCCAGTACTTC
CASSVEPGPLATQYF
>TRBD1|TRBV4-1|TRBJ2-7|few
TGCGCCAGCAGCCAAGAAGGTCAGGGGGCTTACGAGCAGTACTTC
CASSQEGQGAYEQYF
>.|TRBV5-4|TRBJ2-7|few
TGTGCCAGCAGCTTGGAGAGAGCCTACGAGCAGTACTTC
CASSLERAYEQYF
>TRBD1|TRBV5-6|TRBJ1-1|.
TGTGCCAGCAGCCCGGGACAGGGGACTGAAGCTTTCTTT
CASSPGQGTEAFF
>TRBD2|TRBV30|TRBJ2-1|.
TGTGCCTGGAGTGTACTGATGGCGGGGGTCCCCAATGAGCAGTTCTTC
CAWSVLMAGVPNEQFF
>TRBD1|TRBV7-9|TRBJ2-3|.
TGTGCCAGCAGCTCCGCGGACAGGGCGGATAGGGATACGCAGTATTTT
CASSSADRADRDTQYF
>TRBD1|TRBV25-1|TRBJ1-4|.
TGTGCCAGCAGTGAAGTGGGACAGTTCGAAAAACTGTTTTTT
CASSEVGQFEKLFF
>.|TRBV19|TRBJ1-4|.
TGTGCCAGTAGTATGGGCGGAGGGAGTGAAAAACTGTTTTTT
CASSMGGGSEKLFF
>.|TRBV5-6|TRBJ1-1|.
TGTGCCAGCCAGGCGGGAAACACTGAAGCTTTCTTT
CASQAGNTEAFF
>TRBD1|TRBV15|TRBJ2-3|.
TGTGCCACCTCCCGGGACAGTTTAACAGATACGCAGTATTTT
CATSRDSLTDTQYF
>.|TRBV13|TRBJ2-3|once
TGTGCCACCAATACCGGGGGTAGCGTCGATACGCAGTATTTT
CATNTGGSVDTQYF
>.|TRBV4-1|TRBJ2-2|.
TGCGCCAGCAGCCAAGTGGAATCACCGAACACCGGGGAGCTGTTTTTT
CASSQVESPNTGELFF
>.|TRBV4-1|TRBJ2-6|.
TGCGCCAGCAGCCAAGATAACGGCCCACCAGGGGCCAACGTCCTGACTTTC
CASSQDNGPPGANVLTF
>TRBD1|TRBV6-6|TRBJ2-4|.
TGTGCCAGCAGTTACTCCGAGACAGGGAAAAACATTCAGTACTTC
CASSYSETGKNIQYF
>.|TRBV6-5|TRBJ2-5|.
TGTGCCAGCAGCCTTGGGACGGCCGCTGGGGAGACCCAGTACTTC
CASSLGTAAGETQYF
>TRBD1|TRBV28|TRBJ2-7|.
TGTGCCAGCAGTGGGGACAGTTTGTACGAGCAGTACTTC
CASSGDSLYEQYF